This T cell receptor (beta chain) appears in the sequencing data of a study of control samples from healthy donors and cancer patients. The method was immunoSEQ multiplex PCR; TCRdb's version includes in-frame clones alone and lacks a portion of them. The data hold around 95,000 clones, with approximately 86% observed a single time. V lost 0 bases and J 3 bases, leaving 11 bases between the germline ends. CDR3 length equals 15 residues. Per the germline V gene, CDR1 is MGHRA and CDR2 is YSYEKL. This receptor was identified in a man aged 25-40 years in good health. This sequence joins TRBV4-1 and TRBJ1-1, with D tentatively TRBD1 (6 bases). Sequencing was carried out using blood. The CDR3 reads CASSQEGTGHTEAFF. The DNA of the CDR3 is TGCGCCAGCAGCCAAGAAGGTACAGGGCACACTGAAGCTTTCTTT.